This T cell receptor beta chain was documented in a study of PD-1 blockade in classical Hodgkin lymphoma (TCRdb year 2020). At the level of the whole study: Nivolumab dosing was 3 mg/kg intravenously every 2 weeks, continuing until either disease progression or unacceptable toxicity. To define a peripheral blood immune signature of response to PD-1 blockade in classical Hodgkin lymphoma, the study combined TCR beta sequencing with CyTOF.

Points the paper makes about the study in general: Baseline TCR diversity was reported as lower in newly diagnosed patients than in healthy donors, and lower still in relapsed/refractory patients. A significant rise by C4D1 was seen in CD4+ but not CD8+ TCR diversity (p=0.0027 vs p=0.16), with the rise being most apparent in complete responders (p=0.02). The study covered only a single clinical trial cohort, and the causes of the repertoire differences, possibly disease activity or prior therapy, were still not defined. Trial patients achieving complete response had baseline diversity similar to newly diagnosed patients, whereas partial responders and progressors had significantly lower diversity. Diversity was lower in patients who began nivolumab less than 1 year after ASCT, so these patients were left out of later analyses to avoid confounding by immune reconstitution.

Sample time point, as interpreted from the label and publication: cycle 1 day 1 (C1D1), immediately before nivolumab initiation. All trial patients had relapsed after autologous stem cell transplantation, with cohorts A, B and C differing in prior brentuximab vedotin exposure. A total of around 60 patients with relapsed/refractory classical Hodgkin lymphoma made up the trial cohort, and each patient's best overall response was complete response, partial response or progressive disease. In the multi-cohort phase II CheckMate 205 trial, trial patients received single-agent nivolumab. An independent review committee assessed best overall response by applying the 2007 International Working Group response criteria. PBMCs from the trial were collected at three points: immediately before nivolumab initiation (C1D1), and during therapy at cycle 2 day 1 and cycle 4 day 1. After peripheral blood was drawn into 8 mL Vacutainer Cell Preparation Tubes, PBMCs were isolated by centrifugation and then cryopreserved.

A remark on this clone: The antigen it binds to is not known. Per-nucleotide qualities are absent, and no much larger clonotype sits a single base away.

Genomic DNA was extracted with the Qiagen DNeasy kit from unsorted PBMCs and from negatively selected CD4+ and CD8+ fractions. TCR beta CDR3 regions were amplified by immunoSEQ multiplex PCR using primers annealing to V and J segments. A synthetic immune receptor repertoire was used to minimize amplification bias, and any residual bias was removed computationally once sequencing was done. Under the source paper's analysis protocol: Repertoire diversity was quantified as the Shannon entropy index using custom Python scripts. The unsorted, CD4+ and CD8+ repertoires were each analyzed separately, with the exception of combined analyses, where CD4+ and CD8+ sequences were merged in silico. A clone was considered expanded if an increase in frequency of at least 2-fold after treatment relative to C1D1 was found, and a pseudocount of 0.5 was applied to clones undetected at baseline. Clones with 0 or 1 copy at C1D1 were classified as singleton clones, and clones with 2 or more copies were classified as non-singleton clones. Clones expanded in unsorted samples were labelled as CD4+, CD8+ or unknown by matching protein sequences in sorted samples from the same patient. Wilcoxon tests on paired samples were used to test changes in diversity from C1D1 to C4D1. In its TCRdb copy, this immuneACCESS table keeps in-frame sequences only and misses some clones. Where compared with another copy, unresolved V genes explain less than half of these, and the others have no known cause. The D gene and trimming were derived from the DNA, and the V and J assignments and clone size from that table. The sample table records some 93,000 clones; 92% of these occur just once. Together, the top ten hold roughly 2.8% of the sample.

Including the terminal cysteine and phenylalanine, the CDR3 comprises 14 residues. This entry keeps only the CDR3 DNA: 42 bases, framed from base 1. CDR1 and CDR2, looked up from the germline V gene, are MGHRA and YSYEKL. For this chain, trimming is 3 bases at the V end and 6 bases at the J end, and the number of junction bases without a gene match is 5. The input for sequencing was peripheral blood mononuclear cells (PBMCs), taken at baseline. This TCR derives from a human donor with classical Hodgkin lymphoma. The sequence joins TRBV4-1 to TRBJ2-7, and TRBD1 aligns with 10 junction nucleotides. The CDR3 is CASSQGTGATEQYF. The DNA sequence is given as TGCGCCAGCAGCCAGGGGACAGGGGCCACCGAGCAGTACTTC.